This T cell receptor (beta chain) was obtained from a study of glioma-infiltrating T cells after dendritic cell vaccination. Study details: Autologous tumor lysate was loaded overnight onto monocyte-derived dendritic cells grown approximately seven days with IL-4 and GM-CSF.

Fresh-frozen tumor tissue and more than two years of survival data were available for all. Study-wide points: Higher pretreatment TIL content predicted longer progression-free time and survival.

The CDR3 extends over 18 amino acids. J gave up 0 bases and V 3 bases, and 9 bases lay outside the gene matches. The germline gives CDR1 MGHRA, CDR2 YSYEKL. Assay used: immunoSEQ multiplex PCR; TCRdb lists only in-frame clones, some missing. The sample lists 3,500 to 4,000 clones, approximately 94% occurring once. Turning to this clone: The antigen remains undetermined.

This receptor was identified in a human donor with glioblastoma. The starting material was blood, obtained before dendritic cell vaccination. This chain joins TRBV4-1 and TRBJ1-4; 8 bases align to TRBD1. The CDR3 here is CASSQYEQGVATNEKLFF. CDR3 coding DNA: TGCGCCAGCAGCCAGTACGAACAGGGGGTGGCAACTAATGAAAAACTGTTTTTT.